This T cell receptor beta chain appears in the sequencing data of a study of T cells in localized non-small cell lung cancer (dated by TCRdb to 2018 to 2020). Background on the whole study: The study examined T cell repertoires in a few hundred patients with early-stage NSCLC and compared tumors with uninvolved tumor-adjacent lungs. The cohort comprised a few hundred treatment-naïve NSCLC patients with resected, localized lung tumors. A mean age of around 66 years was recorded for the NSCLC patients, of whom 129 were male and over 100 were female.

From the cysteine up to the phenylalanine, the CDR3 has a length of 15 residues. Just the 45-base CDR3 DNA is kept, in frame starting at base 1. V is shortened by 5 bases, J by 0 bases, and the region joining them spans 14 bases. The germline V gene provides CDR1 SGHTA and CDR2 FQGNSA. Note on this clone: No cognate antigen has been identified for it. Base qualities were left out, and no much larger clone turns up one base away.

Here is what the overall study found, with its caveats: The highest T cell clonality was observed in uninvolved tumor-adjacent lung, where clonality exceeded that of tumor, suggesting that antigenic responses were more focused in uninvolved tumor-adjacent lung. Longer overall survival was associated with higher blood T cell density, whereas shorter survival was associated with higher adjacent-lung clonality. Because multi-region sequencing of the tumors was not done, intratumor heterogeneity could not be ruled out. A median of approximately 53 of the top 100 tumor clones turned up in the paired uninvolved adjacent lung, and 25 to 30 of those clones also ranked among the top 100 of that same adjacent lung. Because the study design was exploratory, TCR variables were selected using unadjusted p-values without false-discovery rate correction.

The immunoSEQ Assay was used to sequence TCR beta CDR3 regions from DNA. From the authors' description of their analysis: To compute T cell density, TCR beta template counts were normalized to usable DNA, which was estimated by amplifying housekeeping genes. Richness was estimated using the preseqR package, with extrapolation to 400,000 templates for PBMC samples and to 120,000 templates for tissue samples. Clonality was defined as one minus Pielou's evenness. To identify tissue-enriched TCRs, differential abundance testing was run on productive amino-acid clonotypes with a minimum total count of 5 and an alpha of 0.1. The Jaccard Index and the Morisita Overlap Index were used to measure repertoire overlap between compartments. GLIPH clustered TCR beta CDR3s with public tetramer-defined viral CDR3s; viral motifs required at least three viral sequences plus V-gene enrichment. In its TCRdb copy, this immuneACCESS table keeps in-frame sequences only and misses some clones. Where compared with another copy, unresolved V genes explain less than half of these, and the others have no known cause. That table furnishes V, J and clone size, whereas the DNA furnished D and trimming. The sample profile shows over 65,000 clones; approximately 84% of them were found once. The leading ten clones occupy roughly 1.4% of the sample.

At diagnosis, tumor, uninvolved tumor-adjacent lung and peripheral blood were collected and then preserved as a mix of FFPE and fresh-frozen material. Blood samples were analyzed as peripheral blood mononuclear cells for TCR repertoire profiling. This receptor was identified in a female donor over 55 with stage I lung adenocarcinoma. The sequences come from peripheral blood, collected before any cancer treatment. The chain was built from TRBV7-2 and TRBJ2-7, with TRBD2 tentatively as D gene (7 bases match). CDR3 reads: CASSRARGASYEQYF. The DNA reads TGTGCCAGCAGCAGAGCACGGGGGGCCTCCTACGAGCAGTACTTC.